This T cell receptor (beta chain) comes out of a study of human thymus T cells. The CDR3 runs 18 residues. In germline, CDR1 is LGHNA, CDR2 YSLEER. Trimming removed 4 bases from V and 3 bases from J; junction bases left unmatched: 12. The method was immunoSEQ multiplex PCR; TCRdb's version includes in-frame clones alone and lacks a portion of them. Of some 40,000 clones listed, around 94% are singletons. This clonotype was obtained from a boy in the first two years of life with a congenital heart defect but otherwise immunologically healthy. The chain couples TRBV4-3 to TRBJ2-1; 10 positions match TRBD2. Sequenced sample: blood. The DNA of the CDR3 is TGCGCCAGCAGCCTCCTGCCCCTGACTAGCGGGTTCTACAATGAGCAGTTCTTC. Protein: CASSLLPLTSGFYNEQFF.